Listed below are T cell receptor beta chains from one sample, sequenced in a study of blood T cell repertoires in COVID-19. Data came from immunoSEQ multiplex PCR; TCRdb stores just in-frame clones and leaves some out. The data contain roughly 75,000 clones, 80% to 90% of them singletons. What was sequenced was peripheral blood. These receptor sequences come from a man older than 75 in a cohort sampled during active COVID-19. CDR3s include the opening cysteine and the closing phenylalanine or tryptophan. Fields, in order: D gene, J gene, CDR3 length, V gene, clone size, CDR3 DNA, CDR3 protein. The D gene is left open where the match is weak. Clone sizes are given selectively: once, few, many, or a class where the clone is expanded.

TRBD2,TRBJ2-5,16,TRBV3-1/TRBV3-2,NA,TGTGCCAGCAGCCAAGGGCTAGCGGGGGGCCAAGAGACCCAGTACTTC,CASSQGLAGGQETQYF
TRBD1,TRBJ1-1,13,TRBV6-5,NA,TGTGCCAGCAAAGACAGGGGGCTTACTGAAGCTTTCTTT,CASKDRGLTEAFF
NA,TRBJ1-1,15,TRBV25-1,once,TGTGCCAGCAAACGGGACGGGGGGAAGAACACTGAAGCTTTCTTT,CASKRDGGKNTEAFF
TRBD1,TRBJ2-7,15,TRBV18,NA,TGTGCCAGCTCACAAACCGGGACAGCCTCCTACGAGCAGTACTTC,CASSQTGTASYEQYF
TRBD1,TRBJ2-7,14,TRBV5-4,once,TGTGCCAGCCTTATGAACAGGGGTACGAGCGAGCAGTACTTC,CASLMNRGTSEQYF
NA,TRBJ2-1,18,TRBV28,few,TGTGCCAGCAGTACGACCTGGGGCGGCAGGGGGGCCCACAATGAGCAGTTCTTC,CASSTTWGGRGAHNEQFF
TRBD2,TRBJ2-1,15,TRBV6-4,NA,TGTGCCAGCAGTGTGGGACTAGCGGCTGTGAATGAGCAGTTCTTC,CASSVGLAAVNEQFF
TRBD1,TRBJ1-5,14,TRBV28,NA,TGTGCCACCAGGGGGCAGGGGGCTTCTCAGCCCCAGCATTTT,CATRGQGASQPQHF
NA,TRBJ2-1,14,TRBV28,NA,TGTGCCAGCAGTTATCGGGGAACCAACAATGAGCAGTTCTTC,CASSYRGTNNEQFF
NA,TRBJ1-3,14,TRBV10-3,NA,TGTGCCATCCTAGGCGCAAGCTCTGGAAACACCATATATTTT,CAILGASSGNTIYF
NA,TRBJ2-7,12,TRBV18,once,TGTGCCAGCTCGTCAGGGAGGTACGAGCAGTACTTC,CASSSGRYEQYF
TRBD1,TRBJ1-2,16,TRBV6-1,NA,TGTGCCAGCAGTGAAGCGACGACAGGGCTGGGCTATGGCTACACCTTC,CASSEATTGLGYGYTF
TRBD2,TRBJ2-2,15,TRBV2,NA,TGTGCCAGCAGCGGGACTAGCGGGGACACCGGGGAGCTGTTTTTT,CASSGTSGDTGELFF
TRBD2,TRBJ2-5,16,TRBV27,NA,TGTGCCAGCAGCCTCGGGGGGATAGGCCCGCAAGAGACCCAGTACTTC,CASSLGGIGPQETQYF
TRBD1,TRBJ2-5,14,TRBV9,NA,TGTGCCAGCAGCGTAGATGCAGGGGGAGAGACCCAGTACTTC,CASSVDAGGETQYF
TRBD1,TRBJ2-1,15,TRBV16,NA,TGTGCCAGCAGCCAAGAGGGACAGGGCTACAATGAGCAGTTCTTC,CASSQEGQGYNEQFF
NA,TRBJ1-4,14,TRBV6-5,NA,TGTGCCGCGGGGGGGAGTGCAACTAATGAAAAACTGTTTTTT,CAAGGSATNEKLFF
TRBD1,TRBJ2-5,16,TRBV5-1,NA,TGCGCCAGCAGCGTCCAGGGGGTAGTCGTCCAAGAGACCCAGTACTTC,CASSVQGVVVQETQYF